Listed below are T cell receptor beta chains from one sample, sequenced in a study of a mutant IDH1 vaccine in newly diagnosed glioma. Method: immunoSEQ multiplex PCR; TCRdb's copy keeps in-frame clones and lacks some. The table shows about 25,000 clones, with roughly 80% occurring only once. These TCRs are of unknown antigen specificity. The input for sequencing was PBMCs, taken from a glioma patient whose treatment included an IDH1 peptide vaccine. These receptors all come from a woman in her late teens or twenties with glioma. Each CDR3 is given with its conserved first and last residue. D genes are given only for firm matches. Size tells how often a clone was seen (once, few, many) or the class of an expanded clone, and some rows leave it out.

-,-,TRBJ1-4,TRBV27,TGTGCCAGCAGTCCACTCCCCCCAACTAATGAAAAACTGTTTTTT,CASSPLPPTNEKLFF
-,-,TRBJ1-1,TRBV12-5,TGTGCTAGTCAGGGCATGAACACTGAAGCTTTCTTT,CASQGMNTEAFF
-,-,TRBJ1-1,TRBV20-1,TGCAGTGCTTTCTCGAATCCTGAAGCTTTCTTT,CSAFSNPEAFF
-,-,TRBJ2-1,TRBV14,TGTGCCAGCAGCCAAGATTGGGGTGAGCAGTTCTTC,CASSQDWGEQFF
-,-,TRBJ1-2,TRBV14,TGTGCCAGCAGCCAACACTATTTTGGGCCCACTCCATGGGATGGCTACACCTTC,CASSQHYFGPTPWDGYTF
-,-,TRBJ2-1,TRBV13,TGTGCCAGCAGCTTAGAGAATAATGAGCAGTTCTTC,CASSLENNEQFF
-,-,TRBJ2-7,TRBV18,TGTGCCAGCTCACCACAGTCATTATACGAGCAGTACTTC,CASSPQSLYEQYF
few,-,TRBJ1-3,TRBV7-9,TGTGCCAGCAGCTTAGCCCGGGGAAACACCATATATTTT,CASSLARGNTIYF
-,-,TRBJ2-7,TRBV27,TGTGCCAGCAGTATCAGGGGCGGGTTTTCCTACGAGCAGTACTTC,CASSIRGGFSYEQYF
-,-,TRBJ2-1,TRBV30,TGTGCCTGGAGTGTCGGTCAGTACAATGAGCAGTTCTTC,CAWSVGQYNEQFF
-,TRBD2,TRBJ2-7,TRBV5-1,TGCGCCAGCAGCCTCGGGACTAGCGGGTACGAGCAGTACTTC,CASSLGTSGYEQYF
few,-,TRBJ2-2,TRBV4-1,TGCGCCAGCAGCCAAGTCGTAGGTTCCGACGCCCAGCTGTTTTTT,CASSQVVGSDAQLFF
-,TRBD1,TRBJ1-6,TRBV6-5,TGTGCCAGCAGTTACTCTAACAGGGGCAACTCACCCCTCCACTTT,CASSYSNRGNSPLHF
-,-,TRBJ2-7,TRBV27,TGTGCCAGCAGTCAAGGCCTAACCTACGAGCAGTACTTC,CASSQGLTYEQYF
-,-,TRBJ1-5,TRBV10-3,TGTGCCATCAGTCCCTCCAATCAGCCCCAGCATTTT,CAISPSNQPQHF
-,-,TRBJ2-3,TRBV2,TGTGCCAGCAGTGATTTCATGTTGGGGGGTAGTACAGATACGCAGTATTTT,CASSDFMLGGSTDTQYF
-,TRBD1,TRBJ2-2,TRBV2,TGTGCCAGCAACCGTGGACAGGAACGCACCGGGGAGCTGTTTTTT,CASNRGQERTGELFF
-,TRBD2,TRBJ2-7,TRBV2,TGTGCCAGCACCTACGGCGTACGGGGGGGCACCAACGAGCAGTACTTC,CASTYGVRGGTNEQYF
-,-,TRBJ1-1,TRBV6-5,TGTGCCAGCAGCCTGTCTATGAACACTGAAGCTTTCTTT,CASSLSMNTEAFF
-,-,TRBJ1-1,TRBV7-2,TGTGCCAGCAGTTTGGACCCCGTTCGGTGGGGCGGCGGCACTGAAGCTTTCTTT,CASSLDPVRWGGGTEAFF
-,-,TRBJ1-2,TRBV6-6,TGTGCCAGCAGGGGCGTGTTTGCTAACTATGGCTACACCTTC,CASRGVFANYGYTF
-,TRBD1,TRBJ1-2,TRBV6-5,TGTGCCAGCAGATCAACAGGGGTTGAGGGCTACACCTTC,CASRSTGVEGYTF
-,TRBD1,TRBJ1-2,TRBV6-5,TGTGCCAGCAGTTACCGGGACAGGGGATATGGCTACACCTTC,CASSYRDRGYGYTF
-,-,TRBJ1-6,TRBV9,TGTGCCAGCAGCGTAGAGTCAGGGTATTCACCCCTCCACTTT,CASSVESGYSPLHF
-,-,TRBJ2-7,TRBV27,TGTGCCAGCAGTCCCAAAGGGGGATACGAGCAGTACTTC,CASSPKGGYEQYF
-,-,TRBJ2-7,TRBV14,TGTGCCAGCAGCCAAATTTTTTCCTACGAGCAGTACTTC,CASSQIFSYEQYF
-,-,TRBJ2-1,TRBV10-3,TGTGCCATCACCGGACCGGAATACAATGAGCAGTTCTTC,CAITGPEYNEQFF
-,-,TRBJ2-3,TRBV5-4,TGTGCCAGCAGCCCTAACATTGCAAGCACAGATACGCAGTATTTT,CASSPNIASTDTQYF
-,-,TRBJ1-4,TRBV2,TGTGCCAGCAGGGTTCAGGACCTAACTAATGAAAAACTGTTTTTT,CASRVQDLTNEKLFF
-,TRBD2,TRBJ2-2,TRBV5-1,TGCGCCAGCAGCGAATCTAGCGGGAGCTTGGCCGGGGAGCTGTTTTTT,CASSESSGSLAGELFF
few,-,TRBJ1-2,TRBV25-1,TGTGCCAGCAGTGCCATTCCCTCCACAGGTCTCGATGGCTACACCTTC,CASSAIPSTGLDGYTF
few,-,TRBJ2-2,TRBV7-2,TGTGCCAGCAGCTACTTCTCCGGAGGGCCACACACCGGGGAGCTGTTTTTT,CASSYFSGGPHTGELFF
-,TRBD2,TRBJ2-1,TRBV5-1,TGCGCCAGCAGCTTGCTAGCGGCGGACAATGAGCAGTTCTTC,CASSLLAADNEQFF
-,-,TRBJ1-3,TRBV5-5,TGTGCCAGCAGCTTGGAGAGGCTCTTAGGAAACACCATATATTTT,CASSLERLLGNTIYF
once,-,TRBJ2-3,TRBV12-5,TGTGCTAGTGCCCCCCCGTCGCGTACGCAGTATTTT,CASAPPSRTQYF
few,TRBD2,TRBJ2-5,TRBV28,TGTGCCAGCACCGAAGGAGGACTAGCGGGAACCAGAGAGACCCAGTACTTC,CASTEGGLAGTRETQYF
few,-,TRBJ1-1,TRBV7-6,TGTGCCAGCAGCAAGAACGCGAACACTGAAGCTTTCTTT,CASSKNANTEAFF
-,TRBD2,TRBJ2-3,TRBV28,TGTGCCAGCAGGGGCGGGGGGACCCTTTTTACGCAGTATTTT,CASRGGGTLFTQYF
few,TRBD2,TRBJ2-7,TRBV7-9,TGTGCCAGCAGCTTCCTAGCGGCGGGGGAGCAGTACTTC,CASSFLAAGEQYF
-,-,TRBJ1-1,TRBV14,TGTGCCAGCAGCCAAGATAGAAGTGTTAGAGCTTTCTTT,CASSQDRSVRAFF
few,TRBD2,TRBJ2-5,TRBV7-2,TGTGCCAGCAGCTTAGACCTAGCGGGAGAGACCCAGTACTTC,CASSLDLAGETQYF
-,-,TRBJ2-7,TRBV5-1,TGCGCCAGCAGCTTGAAAGAGGGCTACGAGCAGTACTTC,CASSLKEGYEQYF
-,-,TRBJ1-2,TRBV9,TGTGCCAGCAGCGTAGATGATTCGACAGGCGGAGGTGGCTACACCTTC,CASSVDDSTGGGGYTF
-,TRBD1,TRBJ1-6,TRBV4-3,TGCGCCAGCAGCCAAGAGCCCATCGGGACAGGGTCACAGTCCTATAATTCACCCCTCCACTTT,CASSQEPIGTGSQSYNSPLHF
-,TRBD2,TRBJ2-5,TRBV29-1,TGCAGCGTTGAATTTGCGGGGGTAACGCAAGAGACCCAGTACTTC,CSVEFAGVTQETQYF
few,-,TRBJ1-1,TRBV5-6,TGTGCCAGCAGCTTGGAACTCCACGGGGCCAACACTGAAGCTTTCTTT,CASSLELHGANTEAFF
-,-,TRBJ2-2,TRBV20-1,TGCAGTGCTGGCGGGGCCGGGGAGCTGTTTTTT,CSAGGAGELFF
-,TRBD1,TRBJ2-5,TRBV30,TGTGCCTGGAGCGAGGGTCTTGTGACAGGGGGGTATGAGACCCAGTACTTC,CAWSEGLVTGGYETQYF
-,-,TRBJ2-1,TRBV14,TGTGCCAGCAGCCAACAACAGGGGGGGACCTACAATGAGCAGTTCTTC,CASSQQQGGTYNEQFF
-,-,TRBJ1-2,TRBV28,TGTGCCAGCAGTTTAGGGGGCATGACTAACTATGGCTACACCTTC,CASSLGGMTNYGYTF